Presented here are 18 T cell receptor beta chains from one specimen sequenced in a study of cytomegalovirus exposure and HLA in healthy donors. In the PCR, 60 Vbeta and 13 Jbeta primers were used. Some clones are missing from TCRdb's copy, which holds only in-frame ones; the method was immunoSEQ multiplex PCR. This table holds under 150,000 clones, around two thirds found once. Sequencing used PBMCs. The receptors were gathered from a woman in her 40s in good health and CMV-seropositive.

The J gene is TRBJ2-7, the V gene TRBV4-3, with a possible D match to TRBD2 (5 bases). Germline CDR1 and CDR2: LGHNA and YSLEER. Trimming removed 0 bases at V and 3 bases at J, with 9 bases between. The length of the CDR3 is 14 residues. This chain's CDR3 is CASSQDQRSYEQYF. Here the CDR3 DNA reads TGCGCCAGCAGCCAAGATCAGCGGAGCTACGAGCAGTACTTC.

The chain has TRBV5-1 and TRBJ2-7, with 9 bases identical to TRBD1. Per germline, CDR1 SGHRS and CDR2 YFSETQ. CDR3 length: 14 residues. The J segment lost 3 bases and the V segment lost 0 bases, leaving 1 base of the junction unmatched. CDR3 amino acids: CASSLGDRDYEQYF. As DNA, the CDR3 is TGCGCCAGCAGCTTGGGGGACAGGGACTACGAGCAGTACTTC. The full variable domain, its missing parts supplied by reference TRBV5-1 and TRBJ2-7, is KAGVTQTPRYLIKTRGQQVTLSCSPISGHRSVSWYQQTPGQGLQFLFEYFSETQRNKGNFPGRFSGRQFSNSRSEMNVSTLELGDSALYLCASSLGDRDYEQYFGPGTRLTVT.

The rearrangement joins TRBV18 to TRBJ2-7; possibly TRBD2 for D (6 bases). This CDR3 has 14 amino acids. Trimming left V 3 bases short and J 2 bases short, with 11 bases between. Per germline, CDR1 KGHSH and CDR2 LQKENI. This chain's CDR3 is CASSPRESPYEQYF. CDR3 nucleotides: TGTGCCAGCTCACCCCGGGAGTCGCCCTACGAGCAGTACTTC. The full variable domain, in which reference TRBV18 and TRBJ2-7 provide the parts outside the CDR3, is NAGVMQNPRHLVRRRGQEARLRCSPMKGHSHVYWYRQLPEEGLKFMVYLQKENIIDESGMPKERFSAEFPKEGPSILRIQQVVRGDSAAYFCASSPRESPYEQYFGPGTRLTVT.

In its sample, this clone was seen a few times. The V gene is TRBV9, the J gene TRBJ2-3; D not resolved. The CDR3 runs to 12 residues. Trimming shortened V by 4 bases and J by 2 bases, and 5 bases separated the two germline ends. Germline values: CDR1 SGDLS, CDR2 YYNGEE. The CDR3 reads CASSFNTDTQYF. CDR3 coding DNA: TGTGCCAGCAGCTTTAACACAGATACGCAGTATTTT.

Only a few counts were recorded for this clone. The genes are TRBV21-1 and TRBJ2-7; the D call of TRBD2 is as the table states it, not checked on the DNA. TRBV21-1 is a recognized pseudogene. The CDR3 contains 13 residues. The CDR3 DNA reads TGTGCCAGCAGCCGGGACTTCTCCTACGAGCAGTACTTC. Protein sequence: CASSRDFSYEQYF.

This clone has more than one count but fewer than ten. The chain employs TRBV6-5 and TRBJ1-1; D perhaps matches TRBD1 (5 bases). The CDR3 is 15 amino acids. V dropped 0 bases and J dropped 4 bases, with 12 bases sitting between them. Germline CDR1 and CDR2: MNHEY and SVGAGI. The DNA of the CDR3 is TGTGCCAGCAGTTACTCAAGGCAGGGCCTCACTGAAGCTTTCTTT. Amino acid sequence: CASSYSRQGLTEAFF.

This chain connects TRBV25-1 to TRBJ2-1, with D perhaps TRBD1 (5 bases). This CDR3 comprises 14 residues. Trimming pared 3 bases from V and 8 bases from J, leaving 14 bases between. From germline, CDR1 is MGHDK and CDR2 SYGVNS. The CDR3 region is CASSDSGLYHEQFF. CDR3 coding DNA: TGTGCCAGCAGTGACTCAGGGCTGTACCATGAGCAGTTCTTC.

The CDR3 DNA reads TGTGCCAGCTCACCCGGGGAACAGGGCCAGCCCCAGCATTTT. This translates into CASSPGEQGQPQHF. The gene calls are TRBV18 and TRBJ1-5; D might be TRBD1 (6 bases). Germline assignment: CDR1 KGHSH and CDR2 LQKENI. V lost 3 bases to trimming and J lost 7 bases, with 13 bases between them. The length of the CDR3 is 14 residues.

The V gene is TRBV29-1, the J gene TRBJ2-1; D is perhaps TRBD1 (6 bases). V was trimmed by 7 bases and J by 4 bases, leaving 41 bases between them. Per the germline V gene, CDR1 is SQVTM and CDR2 is ANQGSEA. The CDR3 runs to 22 residues. For the CDR3, the DNA is TGCAGCGCGAGGTGGGGAGCGACAGGTCAAGGATTAAACGGCATCGGGTACAATGAGCAGTTCTTC. Translating it yields CSARWGATGQGLNGIGYNEQFF.

This clone was observed a few times. The chain is built from TRBV4-3 and TRBJ2-1; TRBD2 aligns across 8 bases. Trimming at V came to 1 base and at J to 2 bases, leaving 10 bases not matched to a gene. Germline CDR1 is LGHNA and CDR2 is YSLEER. The CDR3 is 18 residues long. Here the CDR3 reads CASSQAAGGEGPYNEQFF. CDR3 coding DNA: TGCGCCAGCAGCCAAGCGGCGGGAGGCGAGGGGCCCTACAATGAGCAGTTCTTC.

The rearrangement links TRBV4-1 to TRBJ2-7, with 7 nucleotides matching TRBD2. Germline assignment: CDR1 MGHRA and CDR2 YSYEKL. The CDR3 sequence is 14 residues long. The V segment lost 2 bases and the J segment 2 bases; nucleotides outside the gene matches: 3. As DNA, the CDR3 is TGCGCCAGCAGCCAACCGGGAGGTACCTACGAGCAGTACTTC. It specifies CASSQPGGTYEQYF.

The rearrangement joins TRBV15 to TRBJ2-5, with 7 bases that match TRBD2. Germline V gene lookup returns CDR1 LNHNV and CDR2 YYDKDF (reference sequence). The CDR3 has 16 amino acids. Trimming cost V 6 bases and J 5 bases; bases outside gene matches: 15. CDR3 loop: CATSRWGTTLVETQYF. As DNA, the CDR3 is TGTGCCACCAGTCGGTGGGGGACTACCCTGGTCGAGACCCAGTACTTC.

This rearrangement joins TRBV5-1 to TRBJ2-1, with no clear D. The CDR3 runs 16 residues. Germline V CDR1 and CDR2: SGHRS, YFSETQ. V lost 0 bases, J lost 2 bases, and 12 bases lay in between. Here the CDR3 DNA reads TGCGCCAGCAGCTTGGGATATCGCGGAGCCTACAATGAGCAGTTCTTC. This encodes CASSLGYRGAYNEQFF. The variable domain in full, completed from reference TRBV5-1 and TRBJ2-1, reads KAGVTQTPRYLIKTRGQQVTLSCSPISGHRSVSWYQQTPGQGLQFLFEYFSETQRNKGNFPGRFSGRQFSNSRSEMNVSTLELGDSALYLCASSLGYRGAYNEQFFGPGTRLTVL.

The chain is built from TRBV4-1 and TRBJ2-2; 7 bases match TRBD2. The length of the CDR3 is 19 residues. V shed 1 base, J shed 2 bases, and the junction held 13 bases outside the gene matches. Looked up from germline, CDR1 is MGHRA and CDR2 is YSYEKL. The CDR3 sequence: CASSQVRLRGRVNTGELFF. For the CDR3, the DNA is TGCGCCAGCAGCCAAGTGAGGCTTCGCGGGAGAGTTAACACCGGGGAGCTGTTTTTT.

The chain links TRBV6-1 to TRBJ2-5; TRBD1 agrees at 7 bases. The germline CDR1 and CDR2 sequences are MNHNS and SASEGT. The CDR3 consists of 14 residues. Trimming took 6 bases from V and 1 from J; bases not matched to a gene: 5. This CDR3 is CASRDPGGQETQYF. CDR3 coding DNA: TGTGCCAGCAGGGACCCAGGGGGCCAAGAGACCCAGTACTTC.

This rearrangement joins TRBV5-6 to TRBJ1-3; 7 nucleotides line up with TRBD1. V lost 4 bases and J lost 0; bases outside the gene matches: 7. The CDR3 contains 16 residues. Looked up from germline, CDR1 is SGHDT and CDR2 is YYEEEE. Written as DNA, the CDR3 is TGTGCCAGCAGCGGGACAGTGGATCTCTCTGGAAACACCATATATTTT. Amino acid sequence: CASSGTVDLSGNTIYF. The full variable domain, completed using reference TRBV5-6 and TRBJ1-3, is DAGVTQSPTHLIKTRGQQVTLRCSPKSGHDTVSWYQQALGQGPQFIFQYYEEEERQRGNFPDRFSGHQFPNYSSELNVNALLLGDSALYLCASSGTVDLSGNTIYFGEGSWLTVV.

V gene TRBV15 combines with J gene TRBJ2-5; D not certain. Germline CDR1 is LNHNV and CDR2 is YYDKDF (reference sequence). CDR3 length: 13 residues. The V and J ends lost 0 bases and 5 bases respectively, with 7 bases between them. Here the CDR3 reads CATSRDLFETQYF. The CDR3 nucleotides are TGTGCCACCAGCAGAGATCTCTTTGAGACCCAGTACTTC.

This clone was found once. The CDR3 loop is CASSLRLAGGYEQYF. The DNA of the CDR3 is TGTGCCAGCAGCCTTAGACTAGCGGGGGGCTACGAGCAGTACTTC. This chain joins TRBV5-4 and TRBJ2-5, with 13 positions matching TRBD2. The J call may be in error: the DNA end matches TRBJ2-7 better. The CDR3 is made up of 15 amino acids. The germline V gene has CDR1 SGHNT and CDR2 YYREEE (reference sequence).